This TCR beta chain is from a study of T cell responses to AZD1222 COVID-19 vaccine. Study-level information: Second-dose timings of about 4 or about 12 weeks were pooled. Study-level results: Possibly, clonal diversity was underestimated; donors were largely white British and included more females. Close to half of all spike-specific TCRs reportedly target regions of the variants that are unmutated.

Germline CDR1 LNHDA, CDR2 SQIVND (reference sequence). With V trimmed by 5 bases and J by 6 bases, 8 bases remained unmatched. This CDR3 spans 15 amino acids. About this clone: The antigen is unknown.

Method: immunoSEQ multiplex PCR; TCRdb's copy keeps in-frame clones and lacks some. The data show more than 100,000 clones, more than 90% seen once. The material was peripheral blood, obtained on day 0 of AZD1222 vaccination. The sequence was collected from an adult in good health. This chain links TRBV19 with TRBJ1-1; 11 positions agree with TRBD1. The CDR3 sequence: CASSPTDRGPAEAFF. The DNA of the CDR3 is TGTGCCAGTAGTCCGACGGACAGGGGGCCCGCTGAAGCTTTCTTT.